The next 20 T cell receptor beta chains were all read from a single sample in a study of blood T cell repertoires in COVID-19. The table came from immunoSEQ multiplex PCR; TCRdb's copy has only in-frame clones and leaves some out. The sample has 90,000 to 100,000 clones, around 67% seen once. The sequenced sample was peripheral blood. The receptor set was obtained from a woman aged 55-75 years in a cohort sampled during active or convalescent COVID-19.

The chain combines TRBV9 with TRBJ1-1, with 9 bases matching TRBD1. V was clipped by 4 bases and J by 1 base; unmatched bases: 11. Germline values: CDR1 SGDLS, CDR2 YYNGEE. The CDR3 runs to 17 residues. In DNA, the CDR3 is TGTGCCAGCAGCCCACGTCCCGGGACAGGGAAGAACACTGAAGCTTTCTTT. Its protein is CASSPRPGTGKNTEAFF.

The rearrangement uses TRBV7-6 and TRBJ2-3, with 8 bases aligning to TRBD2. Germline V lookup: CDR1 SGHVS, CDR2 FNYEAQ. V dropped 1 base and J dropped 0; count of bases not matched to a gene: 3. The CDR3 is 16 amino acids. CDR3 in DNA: TGTGCCAGCAGCTTAGTCCTAGCGGGTAGCACAGATACGCAGTATTTT. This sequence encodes CASSLVLAGSTDTQYF.

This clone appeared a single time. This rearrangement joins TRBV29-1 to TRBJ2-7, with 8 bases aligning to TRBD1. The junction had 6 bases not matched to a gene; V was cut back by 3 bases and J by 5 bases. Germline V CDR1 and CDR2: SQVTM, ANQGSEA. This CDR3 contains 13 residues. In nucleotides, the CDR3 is TGCAGCGTTGATGGAGACAGGGGCGACGAGCAGTACTTC. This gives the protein CSVDGDRGDEQYF.

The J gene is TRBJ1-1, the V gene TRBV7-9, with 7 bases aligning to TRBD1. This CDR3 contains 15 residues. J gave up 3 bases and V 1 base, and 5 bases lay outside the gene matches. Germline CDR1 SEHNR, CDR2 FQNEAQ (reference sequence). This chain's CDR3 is CASSLVEGADTEAFF. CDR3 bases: TGTGCCAGCAGCTTAGTCGAGGGGGCAGACACTGAAGCTTTCTTT. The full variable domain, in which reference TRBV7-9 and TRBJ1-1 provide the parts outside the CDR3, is DTGVSQNPRHKITKRGQNVTFRCDPISEHNRLYWYRQTLGQGPEFLTYFQNEAQLEKSRLLSDRFSAERPKGSFSTLEIQRTEQGDSAMYLCASSLVEGADTEAFFGQGTRLTVV.

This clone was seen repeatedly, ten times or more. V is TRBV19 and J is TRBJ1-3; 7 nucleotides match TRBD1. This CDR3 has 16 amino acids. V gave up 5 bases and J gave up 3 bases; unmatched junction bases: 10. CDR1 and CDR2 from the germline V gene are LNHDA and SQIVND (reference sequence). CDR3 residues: CASSPNRGMYGNTIYF. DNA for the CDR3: TGTGCCAGTAGTCCGAACAGGGGAATGTATGGAAACACCATATATTTT.

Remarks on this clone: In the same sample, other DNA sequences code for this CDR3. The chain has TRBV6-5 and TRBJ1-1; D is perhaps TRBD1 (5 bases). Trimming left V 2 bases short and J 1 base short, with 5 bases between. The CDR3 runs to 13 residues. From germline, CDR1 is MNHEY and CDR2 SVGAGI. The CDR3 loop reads CASSYRGNTEAFF. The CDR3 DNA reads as TGTGCCAGCAGTTACAGGGGGAACACTGAAGCTTTCTTT.

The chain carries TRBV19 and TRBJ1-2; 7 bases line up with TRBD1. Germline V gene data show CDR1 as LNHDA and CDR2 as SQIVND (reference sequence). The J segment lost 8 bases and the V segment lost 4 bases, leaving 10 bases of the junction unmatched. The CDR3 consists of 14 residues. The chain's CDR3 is CASSTDRTRGGYTF. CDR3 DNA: TGTGCCAGTAGTACGGACAGGACCAGGGGCGGCTACACCTTC.

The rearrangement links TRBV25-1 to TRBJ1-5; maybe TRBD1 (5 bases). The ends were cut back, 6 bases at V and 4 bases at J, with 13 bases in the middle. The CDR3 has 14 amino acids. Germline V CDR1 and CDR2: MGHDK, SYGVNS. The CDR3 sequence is CASRGRGDNQPQHF. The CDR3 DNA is TGTGCCAGCAGGGGACGGGGGGATAATCAGCCCCAGCATTTT.

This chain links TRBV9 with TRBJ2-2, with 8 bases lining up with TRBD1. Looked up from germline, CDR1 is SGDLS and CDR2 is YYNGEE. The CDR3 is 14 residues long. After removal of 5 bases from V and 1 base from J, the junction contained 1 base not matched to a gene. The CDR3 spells CASRGTGNTGELFF. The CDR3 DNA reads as TGTGCCAGCAGGGGGACAGGGAACACCGGGGAGCTGTTTTTT.

CDR3 nucleotides: TGTGCCAGTAGTATAAGTGGGACAGGGATAAGGGGCTACACCTTC. Translation: CASSISGTGIRGYTF. This chain uses TRBV19 with TRBJ1-2; 9 nucleotides match TRBD1. CDR3 length: 15 residues. Germline V CDR1 and CDR2: LNHDA, SQIVND (reference sequence). V gave up 2 bases and J gave up 8 bases; unmatched junction bases: 9.

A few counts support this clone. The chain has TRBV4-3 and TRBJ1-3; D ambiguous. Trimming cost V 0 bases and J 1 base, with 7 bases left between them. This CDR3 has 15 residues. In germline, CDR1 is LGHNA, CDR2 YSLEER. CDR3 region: CASSQDTISGNTIYF. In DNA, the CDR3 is TGCGCCAGCAGCCAAGACACTATATCTGGAAACACCATATATTTT.

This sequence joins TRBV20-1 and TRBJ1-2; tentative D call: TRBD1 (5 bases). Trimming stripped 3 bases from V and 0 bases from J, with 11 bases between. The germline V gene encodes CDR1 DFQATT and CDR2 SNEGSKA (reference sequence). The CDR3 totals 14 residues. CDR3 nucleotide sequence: TGCAGTGCTAGTCCGGCAGGGCCTAACTATGGCTACACCTTC. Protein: CSASPAGPNYGYTF.

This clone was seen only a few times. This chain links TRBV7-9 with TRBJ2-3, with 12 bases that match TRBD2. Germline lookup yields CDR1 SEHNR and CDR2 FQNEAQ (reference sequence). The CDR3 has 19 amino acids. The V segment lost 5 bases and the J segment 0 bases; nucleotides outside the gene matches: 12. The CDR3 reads CASSATTLTSGGSTDTQYF. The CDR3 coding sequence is TGTGCCAGCAGCGCGACCACCCTGACTAGCGGGGGCAGCACAGATACGCAGTATTTT. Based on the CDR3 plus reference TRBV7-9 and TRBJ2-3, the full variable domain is DTGVSQNPRHKITKRGQNVTFRCDPISEHNRLYWYRQTLGQGPEFLTYFQNEAQLEKSRLLSDRFSAERPKGSFSTLEIQRTEQGDSAMYLCASSATTLTSGGSTDTQYFGPGTRLTVL.

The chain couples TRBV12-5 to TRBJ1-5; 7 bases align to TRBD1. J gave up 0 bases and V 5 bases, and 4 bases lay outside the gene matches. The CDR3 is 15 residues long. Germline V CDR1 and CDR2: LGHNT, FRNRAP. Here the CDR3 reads CASGLGTVSNQPQHF. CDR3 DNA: TGTGCTAGTGGTCTCGGGACAGTTAGCAATCAGCCCCAGCATTTT.

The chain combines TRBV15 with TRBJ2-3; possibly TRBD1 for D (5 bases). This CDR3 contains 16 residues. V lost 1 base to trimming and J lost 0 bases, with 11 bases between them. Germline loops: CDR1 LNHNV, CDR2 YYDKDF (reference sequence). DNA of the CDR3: TGTGCCACCAGCAGAGGACGACAGTCTAGCACAGATACGCAGTATTTT. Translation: CATSRGRQSSTDTQYF.

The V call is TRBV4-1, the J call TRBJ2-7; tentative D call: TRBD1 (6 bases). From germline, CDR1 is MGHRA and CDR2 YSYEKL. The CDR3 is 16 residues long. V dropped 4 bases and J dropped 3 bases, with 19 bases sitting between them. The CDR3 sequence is CASSPSGDRQHYEQYF. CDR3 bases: TGCGCCAGCAGCCCCAGTGGCGACAGGCAACACTACGAGCAGTACTTC.

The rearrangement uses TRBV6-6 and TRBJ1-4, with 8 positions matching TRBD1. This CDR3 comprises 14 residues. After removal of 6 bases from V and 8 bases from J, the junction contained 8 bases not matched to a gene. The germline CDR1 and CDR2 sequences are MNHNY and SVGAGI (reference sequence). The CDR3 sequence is CASRTGVDGEKLFF. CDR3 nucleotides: TGTGCCAGCAGGACAGGGGTGGATGGAGAAAAACTGTTTTTT.

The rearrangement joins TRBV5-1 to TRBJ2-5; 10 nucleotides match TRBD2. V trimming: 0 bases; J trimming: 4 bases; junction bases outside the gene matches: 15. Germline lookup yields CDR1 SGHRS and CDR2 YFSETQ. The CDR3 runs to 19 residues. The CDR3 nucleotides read TGCGCCAGCAGCTTGGATCCCCCGGGGAGCGGGGGGGCGCGAGAGACCCAGTACTTC. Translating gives CASSLDPPGSGGARETQYF.

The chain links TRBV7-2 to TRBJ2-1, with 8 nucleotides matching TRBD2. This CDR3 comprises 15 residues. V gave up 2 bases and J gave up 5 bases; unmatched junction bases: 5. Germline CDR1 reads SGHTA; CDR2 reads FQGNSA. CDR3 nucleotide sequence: TGTGCCAGCAGCTTAAACGGACTAGCTCACAATGAGCAGTTCTTC. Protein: CASSLNGLAHNEQFF.

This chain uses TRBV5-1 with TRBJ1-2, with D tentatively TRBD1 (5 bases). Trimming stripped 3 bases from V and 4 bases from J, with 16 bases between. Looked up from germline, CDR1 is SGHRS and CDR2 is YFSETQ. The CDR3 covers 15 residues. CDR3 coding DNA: TGCGCCAGCAGCTGGACCAGGGAGGCGAGCTATGGCTACACCTTC. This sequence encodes CASSWTREASYGYTF. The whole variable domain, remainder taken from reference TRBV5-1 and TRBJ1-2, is KAGVTQTPRYLIKTRGQQVTLSCSPISGHRSVSWYQQTPGQGLQFLFEYFSETQRNKGNFPGRFSGRQFSNSRSEMNVSTLELGDSALYLCASSWTREASYGYTFGSGTRLTVV.